Listed below are T cell receptor beta chains from one sample, sequenced in a study of T cell responses to AZD1222 COVID-19 vaccine. Assay used: immunoSEQ multiplex PCR; TCRdb lists only in-frame clones, some missing. Of 150,000 to 200,000 clones listed, 85% to 95% are singletons. The specimen comprised peripheral blood, sampled on day 0 of AZD1222 vaccination. The receptors were gathered from an adult in good health. CDR3s include the opening cysteine and the closing phenylalanine or tryptophan.

j_call v_call cdr3_aa
TRBJ1-1 TRBV19 CASSIYENTEAFF
TRBJ1-2 TRBV18 CASSRQGTNGYTF
TRBJ2-5 TRBV7-2 CASSSGAQETQYF
TRBJ1-5 TRBV7-8 CASSQKHLSYSNQPQHF
TRBJ2-5 TRBV25-1 CASSRDRGPWETQYF
TRBJ1-2 TRBV5-1 CASSSGQGERGYTF
TRBJ1-1 TRBV28 CASSLSPDTNTEAFF
TRBJ2-5 TRBV2 CASSVGVRETQYF
TRBJ1-1 TRBV11-1 CASSLGQGLGTEAFF
TRBJ2-7 TRBV3-1/TRBV3-2 CASSQTGLRDEQYF
TRBJ1-5 TRBV2 CASTLMEGNQPQHF
TRBJ2-3 TRBV7-8 CASSSQRGILTDTQYF
TRBJ1-5 TRBV27 CASSWERDQPQHF
TRBJ1-1 TRBV29-1 CSVGGRMNTEAFF
TRBJ1-2 TRBV23-1 CASSQPSPSGLVFNSHGYTF
TRBJ2-1 TRBV9 CASSLGTGGDEQFF
TRBJ1-5 TRBV7-8 CASGRRPNSNQPQHF
TRBJ1-3 TRBV6-1 CASSEAPGRTLRNTIYF